This TCR beta chain was observed in a study of blood T cell repertoires in COVID-19. The CDR3 contains 13 residues. The V end was cut by 4 bases, the J end by 2 bases, with 8 bases between. Germline V gene lookup returns CDR1 SGHVS and CDR2 FQNEAQ. Produced via immunoSEQ multiplex PCR; TCRdb's table is partial and in-frame only. The sample has about 110,000 clones, about 75% seen once. What was sequenced was peripheral blood. This receptor was obtained from an elderly man with acute or convalescent COVID-19. The V gene is TRBV7-8, the J gene TRBJ2-5; maybe TRBD1 (6 bases). CDR3 coding DNA: TGTGCCAGCAGCTCCGGACAGCAAGAGACCCAGTACTTC. Its protein product is CASSSGQQETQYF.